This is a list of T cell receptor beta chains from one sample in a study of cytomegalovirus exposure and HLA in healthy donors. Measured with immunoSEQ multiplex PCR; TCRdb has only the in-frame clones, and not every one. The table lists 100,000 to 150,000 clones, 89% of them singletons. Sequenced: PBMCs. These receptors were taken from a woman aged 18-29 years in good health and CMV-seronegative. Each CDR3 is given with its conserved first and last residue. The D gene is left open where the match is weak. Clone size appears in some rows only: once, few, many, or a class for an expanded clone.

clone size	D gene	V gene	J gene	CDR3 protein	CDR3 DNA
NA	NA	TRBV6-6	TRBJ1-5	CASSSQFGTSNQPQHF	TGTGCCAGCAGTTCTCAATTTGGGACATCGAATCAGCCCCAGCATTTT
NA	NA	TRBV27	TRBJ2-1	CASSSRTGSYNEQFF	TGTGCCAGCAGTTCCCGGACTGGAAGCTACAATGAGCAGTTCTTC
NA	NA	TRBV27	TRBJ1-1	CASRLTSTMNTEAFF	TGTGCCAGCAGACTGACCTCTACTATGAACACTGAAGCTTTCTTT
NA	NA	TRBV6-1	TRBJ2-2	CASSDIAGTMPGELFF	TGTGCCAGCAGTGATATTGCGGGGACCATGCCGGGGGAGCTGTTTTTT
NA	TRBD1	TRBV5-4	TRBJ2-1	CASSLYWDRDSNEQFF	TGTGCCAGCAGCTTGTATTGGGACAGGGATTCGAATGAGCAGTTCTTC
NA	NA	TRBV7-9	TRBJ2-1	CASSLASFSYNEQFF	TGTGCCAGCAGCTTAGCCAGTTTCTCCTACAATGAGCAGTTCTTC
NA	NA	TRBV6-6	TRBJ1-5	CASTFLQGFSNQPQHF	TGTGCCAGCACCTTTCTGCAGGGGTTTAGCAATCAGCCCCAGCATTTT
NA	NA	TRBV5-1	TRBJ1-1	CASSGALGTEAFF	TGCGCCAGCAGCGGAGCACTAGGGACTGAAGCTTTCTTT
NA	NA	TRBV6-1	TRBJ1-5	CASSELFTENQPQHF	TGTGCCAGCAGTGAACTATTTACAGAGAATCAGCCCCAGCATTTT
NA	TRBD1	TRBV25-1	TRBJ1-2	CASSERGQGRRYTF	TGTGCCAGCAGTGAACGAGGACAGGGGCGACGCTACACCTTC
NA	TRBD1	TRBV4-2	TRBJ1-1	CASSPWTGGTEAFF	TGTGCCAGCAGCCCTTGGACAGGGGGGACTGAAGCTTTCTTT
NA	NA	TRBV11-3	TRBJ1-2	CASSFSGLDGYTF	TGTGCCAGCAGCTTCTCGGGATTGGATGGCTACACCTTC
NA	TRBD1	TRBV6-5	TRBJ2-5	CASRRQGFSETQYF	TGTGCCAGCAGGCGACAGGGGTTTAGTGAGACCCAGTACTTC
NA	NA	TRBV9	TRBJ1-1	CASSVGAVFTEAFF	TGTGCCAGCAGCGTGGGGGCGGTTTTCACTGAAGCTTTCTTT
NA	TRBD2	TRBV5-1	TRBJ2-3	CASSLANRGGRDTQYF	TGCGCCAGCAGCTTGGCCAACCGGGGGGGCCGAGATACGCAGTATTTT
NA	NA	TRBV6-5	TRBJ1-2	CASSYSINVVLRGYTF	TGTGCCAGCAGTTACTCGATTAATGTAGTGTTGCGGGGCTACACCTTC
once	NA	TRBV7-9	TRBJ1-3	CASSQTPGGNTIYF	TGTGCCAGCAGCCAAACCCCGGGAGGAAACACCATATATTTT
NA	NA	TRBV5-4	TRBJ2-7	CASSLDIDRGEQYF	TGTGCCAGCAGCTTGGATATCGACCGGGGGGAGCAGTACTTC
NA	TRBD2	TRBV25-1	TRBJ2-4	CAVASGGAENIQYF	TGTGCCGTAGCTAGCGGGGGGGCCGAGAACATTCAGTACTTC
NA	NA	TRBV18	TRBJ2-7	CASFDSSYEQYF	TGTGCCAGCTTCGATAGCTCCTACGAGCAGTACTTC
NA	NA	TRBV28	TRBJ2-2	CASRKAGNTGELFF	TGTGCCAGCCGAAAGGCAGGGAACACCGGGGAGCTGTTTTTT
NA	NA	TRBV7-2	TRBJ2-3	CASSLGVHTDTQYF	TGTGCCAGCAGCTTAGGCGTTCACACAGATACGCAGTATTTT
NA	NA	TRBV27	TRBJ2-1	CASRWRTAASYNEQFF	TGTGCCAGCAGATGGAGGACAGCCGCCTCCTACAATGAGCAGTTCTTC
NA	NA	TRBV7-9	TRBJ2-7	CASSLGGNYEQYF	TGTGCCAGCAGCTTAGGAGGGAACTACGAGCAGTACTTC
NA	NA	TRBV4-1	TRBJ2-7	CASSQEGEANYEQYF	TGCGCCAGCAGCCAAGAGGGGGAGGCAAACTACGAGCAGTACTTC
NA	TRBD1	TRBV5-4	TRBJ2-7	CASSSAGTGKNEQYF	TGTGCCAGCAGCTCGGCGGGGACAGGGAAGAACGAGCAGTACTTC
NA	TRBD1	TRBV28	TRBJ2-2	CASSSADRGGEELFF	TGTGCCAGCAGTTCAGCGGACAGGGGAGGTGAGGAGCTGTTTTTT
NA	TRBD1	TRBV20-1	TRBJ1-1	CSAARGTEAFF	TGCAGTGCTGCCAGGGGGACTGAAGCTTTCTTT
NA	NA	TRBV9	TRBJ2-1	CASSVAQDNEQFF	TGTGCCAGCAGCGTAGCCCAGGACAATGAGCAGTTCTTC
NA	NA	TRBV18	TRBJ2-5	CASSPLDSSTETQYF	TGTGCCAGCTCACCATTAGACTCTTCGACAGAGACCCAGTACTTC
NA	TRBD1	TRBV6-5	TRBJ2-2	CASSWDRGTGELFF	TGTGCCAGCAGTTGGGACAGGGGAACCGGGGAGCTGTTTTTT
NA	TRBD2	TRBV7-8	TRBJ2-1	CASSLGTSGGDEQFF	TGTGCCAGCAGCCTAGGGACTAGCGGGGGCGATGAGCAGTTCTTC
NA	NA	TRBV18	TRBJ1-1	CASSPTVNTEAFF	TGTGCCAGCTCTCCAACAGTGAACACTGAAGCTTTCTTT
NA	TRBD1	TRBV19	TRBJ1-5	CASSSTGGASQPQHF	TGTGCCAGTAGTTCCACAGGGGGCGCGAGTCAGCCCCAGCATTTT
NA	TRBD1	TRBV6-5	TRBJ2-7	CASRPSLTGSYEQYF	TGTGCCAGCAGACCTTCATTGACAGGGTCCTACGAGCAGTACTTC
once	NA	TRBV28	TRBJ1-1	CASSQPPENTEAFF	TGTGCCAGCAGTCAACCACCAGAGAACACTGAAGCTTTCTTT
few	NA	TRBV7-2	TRBJ1-3	CASSLVGGSGNTIYF	TGTGCCAGCAGCTTAGTCGGGGGCTCTGGAAACACCATATATTTT
NA	TRBD2	TRBV7-2	TRBJ2-7	CASRPAGVHSYEQYF	TGTGCCAGCAGACCAGCGGGAGTCCACTCCTACGAGCAGTACTTC
NA	NA	TRBV30	TRBJ1-1	CAWSVGGWGGGDTEAFF	TGTGCCTGGAGTGTGGGTGGATGGGGCGGTGGTGACACTGAAGCTTTCTTT
NA	TRBD1	TRBV19	TRBJ1-5	CASSSYPTGANQPQHF	TGTGCCAGTAGTTCTTATCCTACAGGGGCGAATCAGCCCCAGCATTTT
NA	TRBD2	TRBV15	TRBJ2-7	CATSREREVPHEQYF	TGTGCCACCAGCAGAGAACGGGAGGTCCCCCACGAGCAGTACTTC
NA	TRBD1	TRBV6-5	TRBJ1-6	CASRGGVNSPLHF	TGTGCCAGCCGAGGGGGCGTAAATTCACCCCTCCACTTT
NA	NA	TRBV28	TRBJ1-2	CASSLVDRWLGYTF	TGTGCCAGCAGTTTGGTAGACAGATGGCTTGGCTACACCTTC
once	NA	TRBV7-2	TRBJ1-1	CASSLVGGSTEAFF	TGTGCCAGCAGCTTGGTCGGGGGTAGCACTGAAGCTTTCTTT
NA	TRBD1	TRBV19	TRBJ1-1	CASSIRTGVNTEAFF	TGTGCCAGTAGTATCCGGACAGGGGTGAACACTGAAGCTTTCTTT
NA	NA	TRBV15	TRBJ2-1	CATTTPMGNEQFF	TGTGCCACCACGACTCCTATGGGCAATGAGCAGTTCTTC
NA	NA	TRBV7-2	TRBJ2-7	CASSLRADEQYF	TGTGCCAGCAGCTTAAGAGCTGACGAGCAGTACTTC
few	NA	TRBV5-1	TRBJ2-7	CASSLGEWSYEQYF	TGCGCCAGCAGCTTGGGGGAGTGGTCCTACGAGCAGTACTTC
once	TRBD1	TRBV30	TRBJ1-1	CAWSAEGGWTEAFF	TGTGCCTGGAGTGCCGAAGGGGGCTGGACTGAAGCTTTCTTT
NA	TRBD2	TRBV18	TRBJ2-2	CASSPWEGTNTGELFF	TGTGCCAGCTCACCTTGGGAGGGCACGAACACCGGGGAGCTGTTTTTT
NA	NA	TRBV5-6	TRBJ1-1	CASSLESGITEAFF	TGTGCCAGCAGCTTGGAGTCCGGGATCACTGAAGCTTTCTTT
once	NA	TRBV18	TRBJ1-2	CASSPSQGYGYTF	TGTGCCAGCTCACCAAGCCAGGGCTATGGCTACACCTTC
few	TRBD1	TRBV11-2	TRBJ2-5	CASSKKRDREAETQYF	TGTGCCAGCAGCAAAAAGCGGGACAGGGAGGCGGAGACCCAGTACTTC